The source of this T cell receptor (beta chain) is a study of blood T cell repertoires in COVID-19. Study at large: The United States, Italy and Spain provided the acute and convalescent COVID-19 samples. PBMCs, B-cell-depleted T cells, or T cells provided the cDNA or gDNA that made up the material.

In the authors' workflow: Reference gene primer amplification gave estimated nucleated cell counts. Here immunoSEQ multiplex PCR was the method, and the copy in TCRdb shows in-frame clones only, minus some. V, J and clone size were drawn from that table, and D and trimming were deduced from the DNA. The sample lists about 100,000 clones, 75% to 90% seen once, with more than 7% in the top ten. This CDR3 comprises 14 residues. Germline CDR1 is GTSNPN and CDR2 is SVGIG (reference sequence). The ends were cut back, 0 bases at V and 6 bases at J, with 14 bases in the middle. J is TRBJ1-1 and V is TRBV30; the D is unclear. The TCR sequence derives from a man in his sixties with acute or convalescent COVID-19. Sequences were obtained from peripheral blood. CDR3 amino acids: CAWSVASQYAEAFF. The DNA of the CDR3 is TGTGCCTGGAGTGTAGCGTCCCAGTACGCTGAAGCTTTCTTT.